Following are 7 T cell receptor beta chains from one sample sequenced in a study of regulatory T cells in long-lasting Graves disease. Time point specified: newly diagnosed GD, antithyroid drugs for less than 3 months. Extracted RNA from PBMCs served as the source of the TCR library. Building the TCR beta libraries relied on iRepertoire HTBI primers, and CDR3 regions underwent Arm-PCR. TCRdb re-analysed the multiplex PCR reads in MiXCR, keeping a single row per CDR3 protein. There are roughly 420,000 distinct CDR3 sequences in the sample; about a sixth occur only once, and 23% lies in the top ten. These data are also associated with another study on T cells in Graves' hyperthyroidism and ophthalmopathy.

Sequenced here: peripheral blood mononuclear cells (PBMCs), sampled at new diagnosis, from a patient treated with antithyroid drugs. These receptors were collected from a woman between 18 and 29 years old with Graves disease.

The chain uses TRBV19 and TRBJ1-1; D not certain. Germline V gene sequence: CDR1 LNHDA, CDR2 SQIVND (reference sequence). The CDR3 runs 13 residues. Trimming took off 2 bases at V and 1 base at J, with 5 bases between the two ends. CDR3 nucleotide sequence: TGTGCCAGTAGTATACCCCAGAACACTGAAGCTTTCTTT. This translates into CASSIPQNTEAFF.

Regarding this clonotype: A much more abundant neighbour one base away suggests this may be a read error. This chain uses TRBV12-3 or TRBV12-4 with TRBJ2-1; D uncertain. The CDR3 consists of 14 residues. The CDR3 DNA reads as TGTGCCAGCAGTTTAAGTAGCTCCTACAATGAGCGGTTCTTC. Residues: CASSLSSSYNERFF.

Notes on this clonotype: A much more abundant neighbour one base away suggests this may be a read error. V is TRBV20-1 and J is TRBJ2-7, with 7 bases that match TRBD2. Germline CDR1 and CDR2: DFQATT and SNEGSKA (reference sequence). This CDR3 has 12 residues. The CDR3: CRTLALDHEQYF. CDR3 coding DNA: TGCAGAACACTAGCGCTTGATCACGAGCAGTACTTC.

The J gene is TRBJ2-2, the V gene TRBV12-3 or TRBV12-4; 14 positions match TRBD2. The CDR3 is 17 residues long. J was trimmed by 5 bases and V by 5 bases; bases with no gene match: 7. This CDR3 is CASSKPGLAGVTGELFF. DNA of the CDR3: TGTGCCAGCAGTAAACCGGGACTAGCGGGAGTAACCGGGGAGCTGTTTTTT.

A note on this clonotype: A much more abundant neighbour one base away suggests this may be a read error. CDR3 sequence: CASSFTGTGGDTMYF. In nucleotides, the CDR3 is TGTGCCAGCAGCTTTACCGGGACAGGGGGCGACACCATGTATTTT. The chain has TRBV11-3 and TRBJ1-3, with 12 bases lining up with TRBD1. There are 15 residues in the CDR3. Germline CDR1 SGHNT, CDR2 YENEEA.

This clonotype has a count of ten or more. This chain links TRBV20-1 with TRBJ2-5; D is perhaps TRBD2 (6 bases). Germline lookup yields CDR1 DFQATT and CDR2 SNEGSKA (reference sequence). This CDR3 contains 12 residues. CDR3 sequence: CATGATQETQYF. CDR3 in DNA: TGCGCTACGGGAGCAACTCAAGAGACCCAGTACTTC.

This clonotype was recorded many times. CDR3 nucleotide sequence: TGCGCCAGCAGCCCCGACACAACTAGCACAGATACGCAGTATTTT. The encoded protein is CASSPDTTSTDTQYF. J is TRBJ2-3 and V is TRBV5-1; no reliable D call. CDR1 and CDR2 (germline): SGHRS, YFSETQ. Trimming stripped 4 bases from V and 0 bases from J, with 12 bases between. The CDR3 sequence is 15 residues long.